This TCR beta chain came from a study of cytomegalovirus exposure and HLA in healthy donors (dated by TCRdb to about 2017). Study-wide context: According to an earlier analysis of a few hundred of the donors, about 179 million T cells yielded some 120 million unique TCR beta sequences and more than 250 Gb of sequence data. All discovery cohort repertoires had been generated on a single sequencing platform. Along with the approximately 600-subject first cohort, a separate validation cohort of over 90 different subjects was used. A later analysis re-examined previously published TCR beta repertoires from roughly 720 donors and added high-resolution HLA genotyping to investigate patterns of TCR occurrence. The T cell repertoires of some 670 subjects were profiled by immunosequencing and related to cytomegalovirus serostatus. Alongside the repertoire data, information on donor age, sex, ethnicity and CMV serostatus was compiled. A later genetic analysis used genome-wide SNP genotypes for about 60% of the roughly 700 donors, treating that subset as a discovery cohort. The aim of the study was to test whether cataloging public T cell receptors could identify signatures of past pathogen exposure. An early release covering just under 650 HLA-typed donors comprised about 320 gigabases of sequencing data and tens of millions of unique TCR sequences. An earlier analysis of a few hundred of the donors applied high-throughput TCR beta sequencing to assess whether each TCR beta V gene segment acted as functional or pseudogenic. On average, roughly 250,000 unique TCR beta nucleotide sequences were sequenced per donor among some 420 genotyped donors of the cohort, with around 19% of those sequences being non-productive. Of the approximately 400 genotyped donors, 81% fell in the genetic ancestry cluster associated with self-reported Caucasian donors. HLA typing included class I and class II loci at four-digit resolution. To predict cytomegalovirus infection status, the study combined high-throughput TCR immunosequencing, statistical association of individual TCRs with disease status, and machine learning. The number of typed donors differed by locus: about 620-630 for A, B, C, DRB1 and DQB1; 500 to 550 for DQA1; fewer than 610 for DPA1; and some 450 for DPB1. Four or five DR-DQ haplotypes were handled as single units for association and clustering because linkage in the cohort was strong. Rather than using new phenotypic data, the later analysis identified candidate immune exposures from TCR beta sequences and from how often those sequences occurred across donors. General findings and caveats noted by the study authors: In a later analysis, 15,000 to 20,000 TCR beta sequences were associated with specific HLA alleles at a false discovery rate of 0.05. In vitro tests confirmed that a few of the cytomegalovirus-associated TCR beta chains recognize cytomegalovirus antigens. Because counts were too low, about 15 rarely observed V segments, including chromosome 9 orphons, were left out of the earlier analysis of about 500 of the donors. Because the 87-base-pair reads could not distinguish some IMGT-functional V segments, including TRBV6-2 and TRBV6-3, those segments were excluded. An association between a missense DCLRE1C variant and V-gene and J-gene trimming of TCR beta chains was found in a later genetic analysis and replicated in an independent cohort. The presence/absence analyses assumed that sequencing depth was roughly uniform across donors, and that assumption may not be true. It was suggested by the authors that the approach could potentially be generalized to other disease states and immunological phenotypes. According to a later analysis, parvovirus B19, influenza, CMV and Epstein-Barr virus appeared linked to several top co-occurrence clusters. In a later analysis, the rate of TCR association differed among HLA loci, with DRB1 alleles having the most associated TCRs and HLA-C alleles having the fewest. Compared with equally common non-associated chains, HLA-associated TCR beta chains in a later analysis were more clonally expanded and had lower generation probabilities. HLA typing was unavailable for some donors at each locus, so association tests used only the typed subset. The cohort was sequenced for TCR beta chains only, and without alpha or paired-chain data the features that could be detected were limited. Cytomegalovirus status was reported to be diagnosed by the classifier with high specificity and sensitivity in both the original and validation cohorts. The sequencing pipeline was judged likely to have produced a cluster of highly shared sequence variants as a technical artifact. The only immune exposure information available for the cohort was CMV serostatus. Broadly in line with IMGT annotations, most TCR beta V segments showed up in productive rearrangements about 90% or about 30% of the time in an earlier analysis of 450 to 600 of the donors. According to a later genetic analysis, donors in an Asian-associated ancestry cluster had fewer N-insertions in productive TCRs than the roughly 670-donor mean. A further reported finding was that TCR beta sequences accurately predicted the HLA-A and HLA-B alleles for most subjects in the first cohort. While some public TCRs were present in many individuals, most TCR sequences turned up only very rarely across donors. The study listed approximately 150 TCR beta chains as associated with cytomegalovirus. A later analysis found that most CMV-associated TCR beta chains appeared HLA-restricted, with HLA associations seemingly driven largely by CMV exposure. Correlated functional status among segregating V segments might reflect linkage disequilibrium, but an unknown experimental factor could not be ruled out. When HLA alleles, especially DR and DQ, strongly co-occurred, TCR associations were difficult to assign to individual alleles.

Its CDR3 holds 15 amino acids, cysteine through phenylalanine. Just CDR3 DNA is preserved here, 45 bases in frame from base 1. V has 5 bases trimmed and J has 1 base trimmed; junction bases matching no gene number 6. CDR1 and CDR2 are read off the germline V gene (reference sequence) as MNHEY and SMNVEV. The cohort consisted of 666 healthy bone marrow donors. At the time of sampling, every cohort member was nominally healthy, though immune exposures that went unrecorded were likely present. The donor was CMV seronegative and belonged to the group of more than 300 seronegative cohort members. Each donor provided a peripheral blood sample, and peripheral blood mononuclear cells were used for TCR beta sequencing. The Qiagen DNeasy Blood Extraction Kit was used to extract genomic DNA from the blood cell samples. A word on this clone: The antigen it recognizes is unknown. Per-base qualities were not stored, and no clone one base away is much larger.

Library prep was done by the immunoSEQ multiplex PCR assay. For the multiplex PCR, a mixture combining 60 forward primers for TCR Vbeta segments and 13 reverse primers for TCR Jbeta segments was used. The CDR3 region of rearranged TCR beta genes was amplified from genomic DNA with a multiplex PCR assay. The Illumina HiSeq System was used to sequence the amplified TCR beta libraries as 87-base-pair reads. The source study handled its data this way. A later analysis counted approximately 74 million unique TCR beta chains across the 666 repertoires, and roughly 9.9 million of these chains were shared by at least two donors. To remove PCR and sequencing errors, raw reads were error-corrected and collapsed into unique sequences using a nearest-neighbor algorithm that merged closely related sequences. To assign V, D and J gene segments, CDR3 sequences were aligned to IMGT reference sequences. For a sequence to be retained, a match of at least six nucleotides was required to both a V gene segment and a J gene segment. A rearrangement was called productive if the CDR3 had no stop codons and remained in frame with V and J, and every other rearrangement was called non-productive. CDR3 was defined by IMGT convention, running from the second conserved V-encoded cysteine to the conserved J-encoded phenylalanine. Sequences without an unambiguous match to a single V gene segment were excluded from the earlier analysis of 587 of the donors. In an earlier analysis of around 590 of the donors, a V segment was called functional when productive rearrangements were above 56.7%, and segregating when the standard deviation between donors exceeded 5%. A statistical classification framework was built to diagnose cytomegalovirus status from the catalog of TCR beta chain sequences. V and J gene assignment, in a later analysis, came from comparing TCR nucleotide sequences with IMGT/GENE-DB human TR gene sequences. In a later analysis, CDR3 sequences and most-parsimonious VDJ recombination scenarios were assigned using the TCRdist pipeline. In a later analysis, each TCR beta chain was defined by its CDR3 amino acid sequence together with its V-gene family, and reads lacking a unique V-gene family were excluded. To address suspected cross-contamination and a sequencing artifact, a later analysis removed roughly 580 highly shared, low-generation-probability nucleotide sequences. In a later analysis, a clonal expansion index for each public chain was calculated from normalized within-repertoire ranks of inferred template counts. In a later analysis, generation probabilities were computed with a VDJ recombination model fitted to out-of-frame rearrangements, and the resulting probabilities were checked against IGoR. A later analysis scored TCR-TCR, TCR-HLA and TCR-CMV co-occurrence with hypergeometric tests, applying a repertoire-size bias correction to TCR pairs. In a later analysis, false discovery rates were estimated by permuting HLA or CMV assignments 20 times. In a later analysis, co-occurring TCRs were grouped with DBSCAN, and TCRdist sequence similarity was added when clustering was performed within HLA-allele-positive subsets. Repertoires with fewer than 30,000 or more than 120,000 public chains, plus five repertoires with anomalous nucleotide sharing, were excluded from co-occurrence clustering. What TCRdb holds here is the immuneACCESS table cut down to in-frame rearrangements. Part of the clones is not present; checked against another copy, under half of the missing clones reflect an unresolved V gene, and the others are unexplained. For V, J and clone size, that table is used; D and trimming come from the DNA. In all, the sample holds about 110,000 clones, and 70% to 80% of those were seen once. Jointly, the top ten make up 0.6% to 1% of the sample.

The chain links TRBV27 with TRBJ2-5, with 8 bases matching TRBD2. This receptor was identified in a boy aged 5-17 years in good health and CMV-seronegative. The specimen sequenced was PBMCs. The DNA is as follows: TGTGCCAGCAGTCCGGGGGGGGTTGTCCAAGAGACCCAGTACTTC. This codes for CASSPGGVVQETQYF.